These T cell receptor beta chains were read from a single sample in a study of blood T cell repertoires in COVID-19. Profiling relied on immunoSEQ multiplex PCR, and the TCRdb table lists in-frame clones only, not all of them. The sample includes tens of thousands of clones, approximately 90% of them seen just once. Input material: peripheral blood. The receptor set was obtained from an elderly man with acute or convalescent COVID-19. Both conserved end residues are part of each CDR3. Each record gives: clone size, J gene, D gene, V gene, CDR3 DNA, CDR3 protein. D genes are given only for firm matches. Only some rows state a clone size, as once, few, many or a class for expanded clones.

>NA|TRBJ2-7|TRBD2|TRBV7-9
TGTGCCAGCAGCCCCCGGGATAGCGGGGAGATCTACGAGCAGTACTTC
CASSPRDSGEIYEQYF
>NA|TRBJ1-5|NA|TRBV2
TGTGCCAGCAGTAGAAGAGGCAATAGCAATCAGCCCCAGCATTTT
CASSRRGNSNQPQHF
>NA|TRBJ1-3|TRBD1|TRBV27
TGTGCCAGCCGGCCACAGGGGCTGGGAAACACCATATATTTT
CASRPQGLGNTIYF
>once|TRBJ2-7|TRBD1|TRBV5-6
TGTGCCAGCAACAAACGGGACAGGGGGTCCTACGAGCAGTACTTC
CASNKRDRGSYEQYF
>NA|TRBJ2-2|NA|TRBV11-2
TGTGCCAGCAGCTTTAACGGCGGGGAGCTGTTTTTT
CASSFNGGELFF
>NA|TRBJ2-5|TRBD2|TRBV2
TGTGCCAGCAGTCTTAGCGGGGTTGAGACCCAGTACTTC
CASSLSGVETQYF
>NA|TRBJ1-2|NA|TRBV7-9
TGTGCCAGCAGCTTAGGCAACAGGCCGAACTATGGCTACACCTTC
CASSLGNRPNYGYTF
>NA|TRBJ2-2|TRBD2|TRBV7-2
TGTGCCACGGGTGCGGGGGGGGCCAACACCGGGGAGCTGTTTTTT
CATGAGGANTGELFF
>NA|TRBJ2-7|NA|TRBV21-1
TGTGCCAGCAGCAACCTGGGACAGTCGGGATTCCCCTACGAGCAGTACTTC
CASSNLGQSGFPYEQYF
>NA|TRBJ2-5|TRBD1|TRBV7-2
TGTGCCAGCAGCCCGGGACAGGGGGTAGAGACCCAGTACTTC
CASSPGQGVETQYF
>NA|TRBJ2-3|NA|TRBV9
TGTGCCAGCACCCTGCGGGGGCAAATCCCTACGCAGTATTTT
CASTLRGQIPTQYF
>NA|TRBJ2-5|NA|TRBV7-2
TGTGCCAGCAGTACGACAGGCGAGACCCAGTACTTC
CASSTTGETQYF
>NA|TRBJ1-2|NA|TRBV6-1
TGTGCCAGCAGTGAACTAGGGCAGGGTGTAGGCTACACCTTC
CASSELGQGVGYTF
>NA|TRBJ1-6|NA|TRBV3-1/TRBV3-2
TGTGCCAGCAGCCAGAATGGGTTGCCTTCGGGATCACCCCTCCACTTT
CASSQNGLPSGSPLHF
>NA|TRBJ1-2|TRBD1|TRBV9
TGTGCCAGCAGCGTCGACAGGGGATATGGCTACACCTTC
CASSVDRGYGYTF
>NA|TRBJ1-1|TRBD1|TRBV5-6
TGTGCCAGCAGCCGGGGACAGGGGGTTACTGAAGCTTTCTTT
CASSRGQGVTEAFF
>NA|TRBJ2-3|NA|TRBV30
TGTGCCTGGAGTGTACGGGCAGGGGGCACAGATACGCAGTATTTT
CAWSVRAGGTDTQYF
>NA|TRBJ2-4|NA|TRBV5-1
TGCGCCAGCAGCTTTTCCGGACAGAGCAAAAACATTCAGTACTTC
CASSFSGQSKNIQYF
>once|TRBJ2-3|TRBD2|TRBV5-1
TGCGCCAGCAGCTCCACTTTAGCGGGGTATGCAGATACGCAGTATTTT
CASSSTLAGYADTQYF
>NA|TRBJ1-3|NA|TRBV28
TGTGCCAGCAGTGGACAACCGGGAAACACCATATATTTT
CASSGQPGNTIYF
>NA|TRBJ2-7|NA|TRBV5-1
TGCGCCAGCAGCCTGGACACTAGGAGCTCCTACGAGCAGTACTTC
CASSLDTRSSYEQYF
>NA|TRBJ1-6|NA|TRBV7-8
TGTGCCAGCAGCTTCATCGACCGGCGGGATTCACCCCTCCACTTT
CASSFIDRRDSPLHF
>NA|TRBJ2-1|NA|TRBV7-8
TGTGCCAGCAGCTTAGCGAGGGACTACAATGAGCAGTTCTTC
CASSLARDYNEQFF
>NA|TRBJ2-6|TRBD1|TRBV9
TGTGCCAGCAGCCCGGCCTTAGCGGGACAGGGGCCTGGGGCCAACGTCCTGACTTTC
CASSPALAGQGPGANVLTF
>NA|TRBJ1-3|NA|TRBV5-1
TGCGCCAGCAGCTTCGGGGGGTACACTGGAAACACCATATATTTT
CASSFGGYTGNTIYF
>NA|TRBJ2-3|NA|TRBV18
TGTGCCAGCTCCTTCGCAAAAATACTAGCAGGCACAGATACGCAGTATTTT
CASSFAKILAGTDTQYF
>NA|TRBJ2-7|TRBD1|TRBV27
TGTGCCAGCAGTACTCTTTTCTCGGGACAGGGCTACTACGAGCAGTACTTC
CASSTLFSGQGYYEQYF
>once|TRBJ1-2|TRBD1|TRBV5-5
TGTGCCAGCAGCCCTGGGACAGTCTATGGCTACACCTTC
CASSPGTVYGYTF
>NA|TRBJ1-5|TRBD1|TRBV6-4
TGTGCCAGCAGTGACGGCGTCAGCGACAGGGGCAAAAATCAGCCCCAGCATTTT
CASSDGVSDRGKNQPQHF
>NA|TRBJ1-6|TRBD1|TRBV2
TGTGCCAGCAGTTCTAGGGGGACAGGGGTCAATTCACCCCTCCACTTT
CASSSRGTGVNSPLHF
>NA|TRBJ2-2|TRBD1|TRBV19
TGTGCCAGTAAGGGACAGGGTTTGCTGCCCGGGGAGCTGTTTTTT
CASKGQGLLPGELFF
>NA|TRBJ1-5|NA|TRBV4-2
TGTGCCAGCAGCCAAGAGGCGGAACGCAATCAGCCCCAGCATTTT
CASSQEAERNQPQHF
>NA|TRBJ2-1|TRBD2|TRBV4-2
TGTGCCAGCAGCCAAGATAGAGCGGGGAATGTCTGGTATGAGCAGTTCTTC
CASSQDRAGNVWYEQFF
>NA|TRBJ1-2|NA|TRBV30
TGTGCCTGGACTCGAGTAGTAGGCAGGCTGGGCGGCTACACCTTC
CAWTRVVGRLGGYTF
>NA|TRBJ1-3|NA|TRBV3-1/TRBV3-2
TGTGCCAGCAGCCAGAACAGGGAATCAGGAAACACCATATATTTT
CASSQNRESGNTIYF
>NA|TRBJ1-1|NA|TRBV6-5
TGTGCCAGCAGGTTACAGACAAAAAACACTGAAGCTTTCTTT
CASRLQTKNTEAFF